The 20 T cell receptor beta chains below were found in one sample sequenced in a study of TIL therapy for anti-PD-1-resistant metastatic lung cancer. This was the immunoSEQ v3 assay. Measured with immunoSEQ multiplex PCR; TCRdb has only the in-frame clones, and not every one. The sample contains some 16,000 clones, over 70% of which appear only once. Time point reported: pre-treatment sample, taken before nivolumab and TIL therapy. The sample here was blood, taken at baseline. The receptors were gathered from a person between 25 and 80 years old with non-small cell lung cancer.

The V gene is TRBV29-1, the J gene TRBJ2-5, with unresolved D. TRBJ2-7 matches the DNA end more closely, so the J call is doubtful. The CDR3 is made up of 12 amino acids. In germline, CDR1 is SQVTM, CDR2 ANQGSEA. The DNA for the CDR3 is TGCAGCGTTGAGGCCGACACCCACGAGCAGTACTTC. It yields the protein CSVEADTHEQYF.

The chain recombines TRBV29-1 with TRBJ2-3, with 7 bases lining up with TRBD2. With V trimmed by 1 base and J by 6 bases, 1 base remained unmatched. This CDR3 is 12 amino acids long. Germline CDR1 SQVTM, CDR2 ANQGSEA. CDR3 in DNA: TGCAGCGTTGAAGTACTAGCGGATACGCAGTATTTT. Protein sequence: CSVEVLADTQYF.

This clone has only one observation. The V gene is TRBV18, the J gene TRBJ2-5; 10 bases map to TRBD1. Germline V CDR1 and CDR2: KGHSH, LQKENI. The trim removed 8 bases at V and 5 bases at J, leaving 8 bases unmatched. There are 14 residues in the CDR3. DNA for the CDR3: TGTGCCAGCAAGACAGGGGGCGCGAGGGAGACCCAGTACTTC. Translation gives CASKTGGARETQYF.

J is TRBJ1-4 and V is TRBV11-2; D remains ambiguous. CDR3 size: 15 residues. Trimming took off 3 bases at V and 0 bases at J, with 8 bases between the two ends. Per the germline V gene, CDR1 is SGHAT and CDR2 is FQNNGV. The CDR3 here is CASSFKPATNEKLFF. As DNA, the CDR3 is TGTGCCAGCAGCTTTAAGCCAGCAACTAATGAAAAACTGTTTTTT.

The V call is TRBV29-1, the J call TRBJ1-2; possible D gene TRBD1, 6 bases. Germline CDR1 reads SQVTM; CDR2 reads ANQGSEA. The CDR3 sequence is 12 residues long. V lost 4 bases and J 4 bases, leaving 10 bases between the germline ends. CDR3: CSVGTESYGYTF. The CDR3 bases are TGCAGCGTTGGGACAGAGAGCTATGGCTACACCTTC.

The rearrangement joins TRBV6-5 to TRBJ1-5, with a weak D call TRBD1 (6 bases). Per the germline V gene, CDR1 is MNHEY and CDR2 is SVGAGI. The CDR3 runs 15 residues. V lost 6 bases and J 7 bases, leaving 19 bases between the germline ends. The CDR3 protein is CASSSGGAGKQPQHF. CDR3 sequence (DNA): TGTGCCAGCAGCTCCGGGGGGGCGGGGAAACAGCCCCAGCATTTT.

This chain connects TRBV19 to TRBJ2-5; 13 bases are a match to TRBD2. CDR3 size: 15 residues. Trimming cost V 5 bases and J 5 bases; bases outside gene matches: 5. Germline-derived CDR1 and CDR2 are LNHDA and SQIVND (reference sequence). As DNA, the CDR3 is TGTGCCAGTAGTGCACTAGCGGGGGGGCAGGAGACCCAGTACTTC. Protein sequence: CASSALAGGQETQYF.

This chain joins TRBV2 and TRBJ1-4; no definite D call. V was pared by 6 bases and J by 0 bases, with 11 bases between. Germline V lookup: CDR1 SNHLY, CDR2 FYNNEI. The CDR3 runs to 15 residues. CDR3 bases: TGTGCCAGCAGGCCGACACCTGCAACTAATGAAAAACTGTTTTTT. Translating it yields CASRPTPATNEKLFF.

This chain links TRBV11-2 with TRBJ2-5; no firm D call. This CDR3 has 13 amino acids. V was shortened by 3 bases and J by 0 bases, with 5 bases between the two germline ends. CDR1 and CDR2 from the germline V gene are SGHAT and FQNNGV. The CDR3 DNA is TGTGCCAGCAGCTTGGGTAACCAAGAGACCCAGTACTTC. Translation: CASSLGNQETQYF.

The V gene is TRBV4-3, the J gene TRBJ2-3; TRBD2 matches at 7 bases. CDR1 and CDR2 (germline): LGHNA, YSLEER. The V segment lost 6 bases and the J segment 4 bases; nucleotides outside the gene matches: 10. The CDR3 has 15 amino acids. CDR3 amino acids: CASRRRASGSDTQYF. The CDR3 region has the DNA TGCGCCAGCAGACGGCGGGCTAGCGGCTCAGATACGCAGTATTTT.

The chain couples TRBV7-8 to TRBJ2-3; perhaps TRBD1 as D (6 bases). Trimming left V 5 bases short and J 2 bases short, with 14 bases between. The CDR3 is 15 amino acids. The V gene's germline CDR1 is SGHVS and CDR2 FQNEAQ. CDR3 protein: CASSKIQGPTDTQYF. CDR3 coding DNA: TGTGCCAGCAGCAAAATACAGGGTCCCACAGATACGCAGTATTTT.

The chain uses TRBV27 and TRBJ1-2, with a weak D call TRBD1 (5 bases). The CDR3 is 14 residues long. Per germline, CDR1 MNHEY and CDR2 SMNVEV (reference sequence). The germline V and J ends were trimmed by 3 bases and 2 bases, with 10 bases remaining between them. CDR3 amino acids: CASSLGRANYGYTF. The DNA of the CDR3 is TGTGCCAGCAGTTTGGGCAGGGCGAACTATGGCTACACCTTC.

The chain is built from TRBV11-3 and TRBJ2-1, with TRBD2 as a possible D gene (6 bases). Germline CDR1 and CDR2: SGHNT and YENEEA. Trimming shortened V by 6 bases and J by 4 bases, and 13 bases separated the two germline ends. The CDR3 runs 14 residues. For the CDR3, the DNA is TGTGCCAGCAGGATTAGCGGCCTATACAATGAGCAGTTCTTC. It codes for CASRISGLYNEQFF.

This chain links TRBV7-3 with TRBJ2-3; D is uncertain. Germline-derived CDR1 and CDR2 are SGHTA and FQGTGA. The V end was cut by 2 bases, the J end by 2 bases, with 5 bases between. CDR3 length: 13 residues. CDR3 in DNA: TGTGCCAGCAGCTTACCCAACACAGATACGCAGTATTTT. As protein: CASSLPNTDTQYF. The variable domain in full, with the rest retrieved from reference TRBV7-3 and TRBJ2-3, is GAGVSQTPSNKVTEKGKYVELRCDPISGHTALYWYRQSLGQGPEFLIYFQGTGAADDSGLPNDRFFAVRPEGSVSTLKIQRTERGDSAVYLCASSLPNTDTQYFGPGTRLTVL.

The chain recombines TRBV10-2 with TRBJ2-7; possible D gene TRBD1, 5 bases. This CDR3 region has 14 residues. Trimming removed 7 bases from V and 2 bases from J, with 15 bases in between. Germline V CDR1 and CDR2: WSHSY, SAAADI. The DNA for the CDR3 is TGCGCCAGCACCGAGGCAGGGCTAACCTACGAGCAGTACTTC. Amino acids: CASTEAGLTYEQYF.

The chain recombines TRBV5-1 with TRBJ1-1; TRBD1 might be the D (5 bases). The germline CDR1 and CDR2 sequences are SGHRS and YFSETQ. The length of the CDR3 is 15 residues. V dropped 4 bases and J dropped 0 bases, with 13 bases sitting between them. The CDR3 DNA follows: TGCGCCAGCAGCGACGGGGGAGGCATGAACACTGAAGCTTTCTTT. Protein sequence: CASSDGGGMNTEAFF. The variable domain in full, with the rest retrieved from reference TRBV5-1 and TRBJ1-1, is KAGVTQTPRYLIKTRGQQVTLSCSPISGHRSVSWYQQTPGQGLQFLFEYFSETQRNKGNFPGRFSGRQFSNSRSEMNVSTLELGDSALYLCASSDGGGMNTEAFFGQGTRLTVV.

The J gene is TRBJ1-2, the V gene TRBV13, with D possibly being TRBD1 (5 bases). CDR3 length: 14 amino acids. The V end lost 2 bases, the J end lost 5 bases, and 12 bases lay between the germline ends. CDR1 is PRHDT, CDR2 FYEKMQ, per germline (reference sequence). The CDR3 region is CASSLQAGYYGYTF. DNA of the CDR3: TGTGCCAGCAGCTTACAGGCAGGGTATTATGGCTACACCTTC.

The chain links TRBV15 to TRBJ2-1, with D possibly being TRBD1 or TRBD2 (5 bases each). Germline V gene data show CDR1 as LNHNV and CDR2 as YYDKDF (reference sequence). The V and J ends lost 0 bases and 6 bases respectively, with 12 bases between them. This CDR3 comprises 15 residues. This chain's CDR3 is CATSRDGGHFNEQFF. The DNA of the CDR3 is TGTGCCACCAGCAGAGATGGAGGACATTTCAATGAGCAGTTCTTC.

This chain connects TRBV5-6 to TRBJ2-1; no reliable D call. V was pared by 1 base and J by 5 bases, with 10 bases between. The germline gives CDR1 SGHDT, CDR2 YYEEEE. CDR3 length: 14 residues. The CDR3 sequence is CASSLIGSHNEQFF. The CDR3 nucleotides read TGTGCCAGCAGCTTGATCGGTAGCCACAATGAGCAGTTCTTC.

The chain links TRBV6-5 to TRBJ2-7; no reliable D call. CDR1 is MNHEY and CDR2 is SVGAGI in the germline V gene. The CDR3 contains 15 residues. V lost 0 bases and J 4 bases, leaving 13 bases between the germline ends. The CDR3 DNA reads TGTGCCAGCAGTTACTCGAAATTGGGCGAGTACGAGCAGTACTTC. It translates to CASSYSKLGEYEQYF.